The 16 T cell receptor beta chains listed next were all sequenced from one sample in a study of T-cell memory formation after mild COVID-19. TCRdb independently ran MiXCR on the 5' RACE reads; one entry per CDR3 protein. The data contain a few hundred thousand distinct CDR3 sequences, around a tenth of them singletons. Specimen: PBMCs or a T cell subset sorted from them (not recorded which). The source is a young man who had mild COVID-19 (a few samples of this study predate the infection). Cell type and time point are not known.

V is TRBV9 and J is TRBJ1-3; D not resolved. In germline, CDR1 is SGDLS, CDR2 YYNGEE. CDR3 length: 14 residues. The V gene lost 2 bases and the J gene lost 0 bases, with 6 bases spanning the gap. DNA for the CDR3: TGTGCCAGCAGCGTGACAACCTCTGGAAACACCATATATTTT. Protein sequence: CASSVTTSGNTIYF.

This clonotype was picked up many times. In DNA, the CDR3 is TGCGCCACGCGGGACAGCTCTGGGGCCAACGTCCTGACTTTC. Its protein product is CATRDSSGANVLTF. This chain uses TRBV5-1 with TRBJ2-6, with D maybe TRBD1 (7 bases). V was cut by 9 bases and J by 0 bases, with 10 bases left in between. Germline V gene lookup returns CDR1 SGHRS and CDR2 YFSETQ. This CDR3 comprises 14 residues.

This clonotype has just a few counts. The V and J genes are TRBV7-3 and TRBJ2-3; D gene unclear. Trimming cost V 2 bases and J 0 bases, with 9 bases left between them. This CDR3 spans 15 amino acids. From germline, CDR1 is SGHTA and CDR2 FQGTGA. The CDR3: CASSLRRSSTDTQYF. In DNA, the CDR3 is TGTGCCAGCAGCTTACGGCGGTCTAGCACAGATACGCAGTATTTT.

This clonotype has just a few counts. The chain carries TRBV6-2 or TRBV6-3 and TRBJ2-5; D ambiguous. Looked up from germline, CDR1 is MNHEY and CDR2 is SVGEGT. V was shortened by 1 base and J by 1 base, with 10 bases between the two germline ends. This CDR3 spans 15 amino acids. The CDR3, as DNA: TGTGCCAGCAGTTACTGGCGCGAGGCCCAAGAGACCCAGTACTTC. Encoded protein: CASSYWREAQETQYF.

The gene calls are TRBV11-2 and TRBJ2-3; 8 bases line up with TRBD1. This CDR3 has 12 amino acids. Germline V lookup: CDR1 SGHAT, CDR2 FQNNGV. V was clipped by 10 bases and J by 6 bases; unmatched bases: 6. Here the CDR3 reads CATQDRADTQYF. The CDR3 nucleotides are TGTGCCACCCAGGACAGGGCCGATACGCAGTATTTT.

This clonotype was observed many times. CDR3 region: CASSPLQGIGQPQHF. The CDR3 DNA reads TGTGCCAGCTCCCCACTACAGGGTATTGGTCAGCCCCAGCATTTT. The V gene is TRBV27, the J gene TRBJ1-5; TRBD1 is a possible D gene (6 bases). The V gene's germline CDR1 is MNHEY and CDR2 SMNVEV (reference sequence). V lost 8 bases, J lost 6 bases, and 20 bases lay in between. The CDR3 has 15 residues.

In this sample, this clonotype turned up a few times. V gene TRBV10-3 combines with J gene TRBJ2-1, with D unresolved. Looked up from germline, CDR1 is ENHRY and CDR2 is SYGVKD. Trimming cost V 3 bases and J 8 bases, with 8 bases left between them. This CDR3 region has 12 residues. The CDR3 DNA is TGTGCCATCAGTGAATTGGGCGATGAGCAGTTCTTC. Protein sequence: CAISELGDEQFF.

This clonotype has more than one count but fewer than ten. The CDR3 protein is CASSLDRGLHNEQFF. The CDR3 DNA follows: TGTGCCAGCAGCTTAGATCGGGGCCTACACAATGAGCAGTTCTTC. The chain is built from TRBV7-2 and TRBJ2-1; possibly TRBD1 or TRBD2 for D (5 bases each). Germline lookup yields CDR1 SGHTA and CDR2 FQGNSA. CDR3 length equals 15 residues. V was shortened by 1 base and J by 5 bases, with 12 bases between the two germline ends.

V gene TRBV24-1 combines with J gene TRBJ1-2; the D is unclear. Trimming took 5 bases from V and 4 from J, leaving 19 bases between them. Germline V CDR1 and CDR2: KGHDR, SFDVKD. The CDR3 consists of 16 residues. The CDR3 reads CATSAGDGDLFYGYTF. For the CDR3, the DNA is TGTGCCACCAGTGCCGGCGACGGAGATCTATTCTATGGCTACACCTTC.

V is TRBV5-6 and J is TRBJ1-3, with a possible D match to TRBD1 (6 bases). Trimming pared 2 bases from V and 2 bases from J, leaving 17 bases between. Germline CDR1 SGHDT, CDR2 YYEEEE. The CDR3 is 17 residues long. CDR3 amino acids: CASSFLLSQGTGNTIYF. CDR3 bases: TGTGCCAGCAGCTTTCTTCTTTCCCAGGGGACTGGAAACACCATATATTTT.

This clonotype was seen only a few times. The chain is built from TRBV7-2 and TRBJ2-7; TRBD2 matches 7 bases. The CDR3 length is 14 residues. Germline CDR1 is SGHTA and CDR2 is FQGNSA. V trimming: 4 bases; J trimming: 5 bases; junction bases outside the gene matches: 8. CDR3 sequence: CASSSYSGRDEQYF. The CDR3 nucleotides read TGTGCCAGCAGCTCTTACTCAGGGAGGGACGAGCAGTACTTC. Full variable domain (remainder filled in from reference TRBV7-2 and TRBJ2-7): GAGVSQSPSNKVTEKGKDVELRCDPISGHTALYWYRQSLGQGLEFLIYFQGNSAPDKSGLPSDRFSAERTGGSVSTLTIQRTQQEDSAVYLCASSSYSGRDEQYFGPGTRLTVT.

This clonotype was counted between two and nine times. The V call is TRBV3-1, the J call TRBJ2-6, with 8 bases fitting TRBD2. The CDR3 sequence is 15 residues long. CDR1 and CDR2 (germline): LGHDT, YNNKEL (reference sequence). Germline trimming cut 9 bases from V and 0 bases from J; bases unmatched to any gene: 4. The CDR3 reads CASSGGFSGANVLTF. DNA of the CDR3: TGTGCCAGTTCGGGAGGGTTCTCTGGGGCCAACGTCCTGACTTTC.

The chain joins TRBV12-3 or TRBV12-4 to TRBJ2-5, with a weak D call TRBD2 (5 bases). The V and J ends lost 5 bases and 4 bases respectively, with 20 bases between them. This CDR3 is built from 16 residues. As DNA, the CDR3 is TGTGCCAGCAGTCCCGGAGCGGTATTGTTGGGAGAGACCCAGTACTTC. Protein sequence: CASSPGAVLLGETQYF.

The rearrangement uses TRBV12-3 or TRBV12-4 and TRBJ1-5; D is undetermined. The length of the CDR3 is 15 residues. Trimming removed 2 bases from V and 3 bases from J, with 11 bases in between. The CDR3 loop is CASSLRDGYNQPQHF. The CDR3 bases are TGTGCCAGCAGTTTAAGAGACGGCTACAATCAGCCCCAGCATTTT.

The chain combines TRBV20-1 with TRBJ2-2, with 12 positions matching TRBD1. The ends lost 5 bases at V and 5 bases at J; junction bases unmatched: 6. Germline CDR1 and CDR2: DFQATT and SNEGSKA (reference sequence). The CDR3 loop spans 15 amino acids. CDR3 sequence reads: CSAFGTGGDTGELFF. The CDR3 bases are TGCAGTGCTTTCGGGACAGGGGGCGATACCGGGGAGCTGTTTTTT.

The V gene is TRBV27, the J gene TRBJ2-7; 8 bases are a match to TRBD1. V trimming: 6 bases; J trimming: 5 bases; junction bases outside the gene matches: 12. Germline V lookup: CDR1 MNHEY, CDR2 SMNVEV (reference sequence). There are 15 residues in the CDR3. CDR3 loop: CASSPPDDRGHEQYF. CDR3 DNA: TGTGCCAGCAGCCCCCCGGACGACAGGGGCCACGAGCAGTACTTC.